Shown below are 12 T cell receptor beta chains from a single sample sequenced in a study of blood T cell repertoires in COVID-19. TCRdb's copy holds only in-frame clones and misses some; the assay was immunoSEQ multiplex PCR. The sample carries 90,000 to 120,000 clones, 85% to 95% recorded once. Sequenced sample: peripheral blood. The origin of the receptors is a woman younger than 45 with acute or convalescent COVID-19.

This chain uses TRBV27 with TRBJ1-3; D unclear. Germline V gives CDR1 MNHEY, CDR2 SMNVEV (reference sequence). CDR3 size: 13 residues. The V end lost 8 bases, the J end lost 0 bases, and 8 bases lay between the germline ends. CDR3 residues: CASRSNSGNTIYF. CDR3 bases: TGTGCCAGCCGGTCTAACTCTGGAAACACCATATATTTT.

This chain connects TRBV7-6 to TRBJ1-1; 7 bases are a match to TRBD1. With 4 bases clipped from V and 4 bases from J, the junction kept 12 bases outside the gene matches. CDR1 is SGHVS and CDR2 is FNYEAQ in the germline V gene. The CDR3 has 16 residues. CDR3 DNA sequence: TGTGCCAGCAGCTACACAACAGACAGGGTGGGCACTGAAGCTTTCTTT. Translated, it gives CASSYTTDRVGTEAFF.

The chain carries TRBV11-3 and TRBJ2-7; 7 bases map to TRBD1. The CDR3 consists of 16 residues. The germline gives CDR1 SGHNT, CDR2 YENEEA. Germline trimming cut 1 base from V and 4 bases from J; bases unmatched to any gene: 10. For the CDR3, the DNA is TGTGCCAGCAGCTTAGGCCAGGGGGTTCTTCGGTACGAGCAGTACTTC. It translates to CASSLGQGVLRYEQYF.

The chain is built from TRBV3-1 (or the pseudogene TRBV3-2) and TRBJ1-2; 9 nucleotides agree with TRBD1. The germline V gene has CDR1 LGHDT and CDR2 YNNKEL (reference sequence). The V segment lost 3 bases and the J segment 2 bases; nucleotides outside the gene matches: 4. The CDR3 runs 15 residues. The CDR3 sequence is CASSHLDRGNYGYTF. The CDR3 nucleotides are TGTGCCAGCAGCCACTTGGACAGGGGAAACTATGGCTACACCTTC.

The sample holds one count of this clone. The rearrangement links TRBV3-1 (or the pseudogene TRBV3-2) to TRBJ2-3; 11 bases are a match to TRBD2. The CDR3 is 15 amino acids. V shed 2 bases and J 9 bases; nucleotides not matched to a gene: 7. CDR1 and CDR2 (germline): LGHDT, YNNKEL (reference sequence). The CDR3 loop reads CASSQSTSGSPTQYF. The CDR3 DNA follows: TGTGCCAGCAGCCAAAGCACTAGCGGGAGTCCAACGCAGTATTTT.

The V call is TRBV6-5, the J call TRBJ1-2, with a possible D match to TRBD1 (6 bases). The germline V gene encodes CDR1 MNHEY and CDR2 SVGAGI. V lost 6 bases to trimming and J lost 2 bases, with 16 bases between them. This CDR3 region has 15 residues. The CDR3 loop is CASRGLGGGNYGYTF. CDR3 DNA: TGTGCCAGCAGGGGACTAGGAGGGGGAAACTATGGCTACACCTTC.

This rearrangement joins TRBV5-4 to TRBJ1-6; perhaps TRBD1 as D (5 bases). Deletions cut 2 bases from V and 5 bases from J, with 11 bases between. CDR1 and CDR2 (germline): SGHNT, YYREEE (reference sequence). CDR3 length equals 15 residues. The DNA of the CDR3 is TGTGCCAGCAGCTTACGTGCAGGGAATAATTCACCCCTCCACTTT. It encodes CASSLRAGNNSPLHF.

This chain joins TRBV2 and TRBJ1-1; D gene uncertain. The length of the CDR3 is 11 residues. Germline V gives CDR1 SNHLY, CDR2 FYNNEI. Trimming pared 3 bases from V and 7 bases from J, leaving 6 bases between. The CDR3 sequence: CASSEYSEAFF. CDR3 sequence (DNA): TGTGCCAGCAGTGAGTACAGTGAAGCTTTCTTT.

The chain has TRBV7-9 and TRBJ1-2; 7 bases are a match to TRBD1. The CDR3 consists of 12 residues. Germline V gene sequence: CDR1 SEHNR, CDR2 FQNEAQ (reference sequence). Trimming cost V 5 bases and J 11 bases; bases outside gene matches: 8. This CDR3 is CASSADRVGYTF. CDR3 in DNA: TGTGCCAGCAGCGCTGACAGGGTGGGTTACACCTTC.

The chain links TRBV15 to TRBJ2-7, with D unresolved. CDR1 is LNHNV, CDR2 YYDKDF, per germline (reference sequence). V was cut by 1 base and J by 1 base, with 14 bases left in between. The CDR3 loop spans 16 amino acids. The CDR3 here is CATSRVPGYGSYEQYF. The DNA for the CDR3 is TGTGCCACCAGCAGAGTCCCAGGCTATGGGTCCTACGAGCAGTACTTC.

The chain employs TRBV7-2 and TRBJ2-3, with 7 bases matching TRBD1. CDR1 is SGHTA, CDR2 FQGNSA, per germline. Trimming at V came to 6 bases and at J to 12 bases, leaving 18 bases not matched to a gene. CDR3 length equals 15 residues. In DNA form, the CDR3 reads TGTGCCAGCAGTCGCTCCTCCGTGGGGACAGCAGATCAGTATTTT. Translating gives CASSRSSVGTADQYF.

The chain is built from TRBV27 and TRBJ1-1, with a weak D call TRBD1 (5 bases). V dropped 5 bases and J dropped 1 base, with 14 bases sitting between them. Looked up from germline, CDR1 is MNHEY and CDR2 is SMNVEV (reference sequence). The CDR3 is made up of 15 amino acids. The CDR3 nucleotides read TGTGCCAGCAGTACGATGACAGAAGCGAACACTGAAGCTTTCTTT. Amino acid sequence: CASSTMTEANTEAFF.